The present TCR beta chain was sequenced within a study of cytomegalovirus exposure and HLA in healthy donors. Both 60 Vbeta primers and 13 Jbeta primers went into the PCR. Profiled with immunoSEQ multiplex PCR; TCRdb holds only in-frame clones, not every one. The profile shows fewer than 150,000 clones, roughly 80% of them singletons. The CDR3 runs 16 residues. V lost 1 base and J 2 bases, leaving 16 bases between the germline ends. Germline CDR1 reads SQVTM; CDR2 reads ANQGSEA. The rearrangement joins TRBV29-1 to TRBJ2-3; D may be TRBD1 (5 bases). The receptor's source is a female donor in good health and CMV-seronegative. The sequencing sample was made of PBMCs. As DNA, the CDR3 is TGCAGCGTTGAAGCGGGTACAAACAGGTTCACAGATACGCAGTATTTT. As protein: CSVEAGTNRFTDTQYF.